The subject of this entry is one T cell receptor (beta chain). These data originate in a study of response to subunit inactivated influenza vaccine. One entry per CDR3 protein, called by TCRdb with MiXCR from the RT-PCR reads. Among more than 500,000 distinct CDR3 sequences listed, about 11% were seen once. This sample also appeared in a second study, on T cells expressing NK-cell markers. As that report states: Synthesis of TCR beta cDNA relied on 5'RACE template switching carrying UMIs. In the group of eight sequenced donors, seven were HCMV-seropositive and one was seronegative. Topping the CD3+CD56-NKG2C+ fraction as well were these clonotypes, in a few donors. Uncertainty persisted over the HCMV specificity of expanded NKG2C+ T cell clones.

Sample: PBMCs from blood, taken on the day of vaccination. The sequence was collected from a man aged 50 or older who received an inactivated influenza vaccine.

The CDR3 bases are TGCAGCGTGACCGGGACTAGAAGCCGCTACGAGCAGTACTTC. This translates into CSVTGTRSRYEQYF. V is TRBV29-1 and J is TRBJ2-7, with 8 bases matching TRBD2. CDR3 length: 14 residues. Germline CDR1 and CDR2: SQVTM and ANQGSEA. V lost 6 bases, J lost 3 bases, and 10 bases stayed unmatched.